The TCR beta chain described here comes from a study of shared clonotypes between healthy human individuals. The germline V and J ends were trimmed by 4 bases and 9 bases, with 25 bases remaining between them. The germline V gene has CDR1 MDHEN and CDR2 SYDVKM. The CDR3 has 17 amino acids. Positive CCR7 selection of CD45RO-negative cells yielded the naive CD8 cells, and terminally differentiated effector memory CD45RA+ cells were excluded. An assay was performed, and its level was deep. The protocol was immunoSEQ multiplex PCR, while the TCRdb copy is restricted to in-frame clones and leaves out a portion. The sample has around 1.9 million clones; roughly 91% are singletons. General study results and limits: Lower generation probabilities were found for non-shared clonotypes than for those shared by all four donors.

With regard to this clone: Its antigen remains unidentified.

Sequenced input: naive CD8+ T cells from PBMCs. The chain has TRBV28 and TRBJ1-5, with TRBD1 as a possible D gene (6 bases). The TCR originated in a man between 18 and 35 years old in good health. Some clones in this sample may be carry-over from other donors' samples. The CDR3 loop is CASSSPSGDGGAGPQHF. In DNA form, the CDR3 reads TGTGCCAGCAGTTCCCCCTCCGGGGATGGGGGGGCAGGGCCCCAGCATTTT.